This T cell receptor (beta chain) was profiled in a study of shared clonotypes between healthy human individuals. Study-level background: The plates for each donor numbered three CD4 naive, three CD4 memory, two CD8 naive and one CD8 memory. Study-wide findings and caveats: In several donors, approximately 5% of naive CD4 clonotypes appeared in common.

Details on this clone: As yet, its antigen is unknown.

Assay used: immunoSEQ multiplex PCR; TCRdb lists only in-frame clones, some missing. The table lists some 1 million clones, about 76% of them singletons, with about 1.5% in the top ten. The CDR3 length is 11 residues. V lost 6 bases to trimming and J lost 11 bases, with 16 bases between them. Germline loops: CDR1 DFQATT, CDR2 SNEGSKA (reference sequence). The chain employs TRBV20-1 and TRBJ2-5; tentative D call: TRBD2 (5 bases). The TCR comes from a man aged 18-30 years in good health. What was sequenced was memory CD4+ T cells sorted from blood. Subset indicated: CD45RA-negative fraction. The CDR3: CSAQPAEAQYF. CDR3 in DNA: TGCAGTGCCCAACCGGCGGAGGCGCAGTACTTC.